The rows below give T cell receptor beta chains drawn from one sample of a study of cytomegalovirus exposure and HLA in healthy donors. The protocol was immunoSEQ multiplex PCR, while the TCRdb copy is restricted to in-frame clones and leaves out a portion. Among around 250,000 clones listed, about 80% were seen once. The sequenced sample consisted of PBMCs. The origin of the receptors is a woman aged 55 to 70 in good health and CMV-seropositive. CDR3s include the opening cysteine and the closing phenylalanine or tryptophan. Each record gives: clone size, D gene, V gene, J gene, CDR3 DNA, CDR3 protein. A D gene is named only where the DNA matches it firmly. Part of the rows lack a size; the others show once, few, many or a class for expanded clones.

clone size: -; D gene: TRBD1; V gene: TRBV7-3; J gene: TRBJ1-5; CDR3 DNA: TGTGCCAGCAGCTACGCACAGGGGGAATTAAAGGAGCCCCAGCATTTT; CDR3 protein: CASSYAQGELKEPQHF
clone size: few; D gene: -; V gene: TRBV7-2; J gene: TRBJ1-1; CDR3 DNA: TGTGCCAGCAGCAGGGGAGGGATCGCGAACACTGAAGCTTTCTTT; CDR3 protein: CASSRGGIANTEAFF
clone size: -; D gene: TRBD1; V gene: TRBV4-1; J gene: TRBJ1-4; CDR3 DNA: TGCGCCAGCAGCCAAACAGGGGTCACTAATGAAAAACTGTTTTTT; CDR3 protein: CASSQTGVTNEKLFF
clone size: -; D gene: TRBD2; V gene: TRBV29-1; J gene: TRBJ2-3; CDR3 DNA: TGCAGCGTTGAAGGTGTTAGCGGGAGCACAGATACGCAGTATTTT; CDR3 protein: CSVEGVSGSTDTQYF
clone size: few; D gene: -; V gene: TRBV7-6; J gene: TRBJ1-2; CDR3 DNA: TGTGCCAGCAGCGACTACAGGGCTGGCTACACCTTC; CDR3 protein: CASSDYRAGYTF
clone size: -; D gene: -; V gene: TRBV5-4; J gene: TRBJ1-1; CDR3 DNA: TGTGCCAGCAGCTTCCCGGGGGCTGAAGCTTTCTTT; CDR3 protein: CASSFPGAEAFF
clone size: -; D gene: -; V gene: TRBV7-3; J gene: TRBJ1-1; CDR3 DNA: TGTGCCAGCACCCCGCCAGGGATGAACACTGAAGCTTTCTTT; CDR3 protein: CASTPPGMNTEAFF
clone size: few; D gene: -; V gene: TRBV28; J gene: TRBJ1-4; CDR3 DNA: TGTGCCAGCAGTTTAGGAGACCGGCTGTTTTTT; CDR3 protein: CASSLGDRLFF
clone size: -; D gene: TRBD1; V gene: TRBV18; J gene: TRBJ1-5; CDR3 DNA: TGTGCCAGCTCGCACCGGGACAGTTTCAATCAGCCCCAGCATTTT; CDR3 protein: CASSHRDSFNQPQHF
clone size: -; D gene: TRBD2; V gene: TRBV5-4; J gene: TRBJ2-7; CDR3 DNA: TGTGCCAGCAGCTGGAGCGGGAGCCCCAACGAGCAGTACTTC; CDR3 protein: CASSWSGSPNEQYF
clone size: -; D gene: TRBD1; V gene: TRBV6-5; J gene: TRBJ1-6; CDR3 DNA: TGTGCCAGCAGTTTAATTGGACAGGGGAGGGGTTCACCCCTCCACTTT; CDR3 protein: CASSLIGQGRGSPLHF
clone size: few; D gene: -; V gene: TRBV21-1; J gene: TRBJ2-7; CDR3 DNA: TGTGCCAGCAGCAAAGCGCTACAGGGCTACGAGCAGTACTTC; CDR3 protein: CASSKALQGYEQYF
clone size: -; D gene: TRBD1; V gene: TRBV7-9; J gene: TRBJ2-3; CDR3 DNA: TGTGCCAGCAGCTGGGAAGACAGGGGGGGGGCAGATACGCAGTATTTT; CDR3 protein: CASSWEDRGGADTQYF
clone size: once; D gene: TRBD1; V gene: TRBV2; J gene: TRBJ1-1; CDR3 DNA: TGTGCCAGCATGACAGGGGGCACTGAAGCTTTCTTT; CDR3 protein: CASMTGGTEAFF
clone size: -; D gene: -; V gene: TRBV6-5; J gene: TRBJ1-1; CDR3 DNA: TGTGCCAGCAAAATGACAGACTGGAACACTGAAGCTTTCTTT; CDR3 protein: CASKMTDWNTEAFF
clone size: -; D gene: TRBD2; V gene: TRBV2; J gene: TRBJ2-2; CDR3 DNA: TGTGCCAGCCACTTGCTAGCGGGAGTATCTGGGGAGCTGTTTTTT; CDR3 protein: CASHLLAGVSGELFF
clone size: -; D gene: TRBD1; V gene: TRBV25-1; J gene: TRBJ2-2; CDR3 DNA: TGTGCCAGCAGTGACCCGCGGACAGGGTACACCGGGGAGCTGTTTTTT; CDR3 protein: CASSDPRTGYTGELFF
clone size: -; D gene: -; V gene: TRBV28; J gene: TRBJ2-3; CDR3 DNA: TGTGCCAGCAGTTCCTCACGAGGGTCAGATACGCAGTATTTT; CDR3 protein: CASSSSRGSDTQYF
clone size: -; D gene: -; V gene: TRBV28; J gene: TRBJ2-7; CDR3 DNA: TGTGCCAGCAGTCCCCTCTACGAGCAGTACTTC; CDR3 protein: CASSPLYEQYF
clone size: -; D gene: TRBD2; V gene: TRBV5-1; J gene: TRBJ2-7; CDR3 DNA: TGCGCCAGCACGTCGGGACTAGCGGGACCTACCTACGAGCAGTACTTC; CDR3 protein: CASTSGLAGPTYEQYF
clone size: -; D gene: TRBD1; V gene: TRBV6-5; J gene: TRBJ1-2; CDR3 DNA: TGTGCCAGCAAACCGGGACAGCCCTATGGCTACACCTTC; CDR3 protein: CASKPGQPYGYTF
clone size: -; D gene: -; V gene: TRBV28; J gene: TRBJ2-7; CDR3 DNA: TGTGCCAGCGAGAGGGGGGGGCCTACTCCGTCCGAGCAGTACTTC; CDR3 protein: CASERGGPTPSEQYF
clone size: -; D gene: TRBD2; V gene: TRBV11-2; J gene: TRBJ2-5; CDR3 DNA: TGTGCCAGCAGCCTAACTAGCGGGCCAGAAGAGACCCAGTACTTC; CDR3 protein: CASSLTSGPEETQYF
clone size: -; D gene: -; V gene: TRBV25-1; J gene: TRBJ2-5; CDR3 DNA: TGTGCCAGCAGTCTCCCGGGACTCCAAGAGACCCAGTACTTC; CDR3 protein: CASSLPGLQETQYF
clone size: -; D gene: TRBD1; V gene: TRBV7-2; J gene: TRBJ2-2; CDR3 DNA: TGTGCCAGCAGCGCCAAGACAGGGTTCACCGGGGAGCTGTTTTTT; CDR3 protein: CASSAKTGFTGELFF